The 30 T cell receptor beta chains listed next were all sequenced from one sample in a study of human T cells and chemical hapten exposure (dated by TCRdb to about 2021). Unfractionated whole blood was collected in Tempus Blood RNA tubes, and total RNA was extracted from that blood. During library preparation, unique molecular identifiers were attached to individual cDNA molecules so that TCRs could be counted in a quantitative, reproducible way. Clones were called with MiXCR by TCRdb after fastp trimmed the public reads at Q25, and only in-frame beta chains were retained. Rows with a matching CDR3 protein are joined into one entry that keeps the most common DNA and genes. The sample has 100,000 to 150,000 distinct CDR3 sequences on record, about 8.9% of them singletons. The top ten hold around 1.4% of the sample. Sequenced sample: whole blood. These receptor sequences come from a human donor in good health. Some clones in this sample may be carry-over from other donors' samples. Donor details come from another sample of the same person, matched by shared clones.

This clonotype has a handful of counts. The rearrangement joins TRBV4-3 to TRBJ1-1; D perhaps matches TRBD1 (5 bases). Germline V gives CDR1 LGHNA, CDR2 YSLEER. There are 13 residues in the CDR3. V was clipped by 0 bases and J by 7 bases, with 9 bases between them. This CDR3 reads CASSQDQTDEAFF. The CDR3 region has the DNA TGCGCCAGCAGCCAAGATCAGACAGATGAAGCTTTCTTT.

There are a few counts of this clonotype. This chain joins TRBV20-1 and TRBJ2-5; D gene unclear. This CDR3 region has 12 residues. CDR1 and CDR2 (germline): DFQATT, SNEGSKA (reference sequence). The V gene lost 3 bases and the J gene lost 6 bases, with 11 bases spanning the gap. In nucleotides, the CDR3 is TGCAGTGCTAGGAAGGTCTCGAAGACCCAGTACTTC. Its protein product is CSARKVSKTQYF.

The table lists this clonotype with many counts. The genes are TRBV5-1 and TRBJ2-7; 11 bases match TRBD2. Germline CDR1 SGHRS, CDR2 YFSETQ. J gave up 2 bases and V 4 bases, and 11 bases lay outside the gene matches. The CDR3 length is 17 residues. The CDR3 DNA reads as TGCGCCAGCAGCCCTGGACTAGCGGGCGTGAAGACCTACGAGCAGTACTTC. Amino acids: CASSPGLAGVKTYEQYF. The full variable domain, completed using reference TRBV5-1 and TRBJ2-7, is KAGVTQTPRYLIKTRGQQVTLSCSPISGHRSVSWYQQTPGQGLQFLFEYFSETQRNKGNFPGRFSGRQFSNSRSEMNVSTLELGDSALYLCASSPGLAGVKTYEQYFGPGTRLTVT.

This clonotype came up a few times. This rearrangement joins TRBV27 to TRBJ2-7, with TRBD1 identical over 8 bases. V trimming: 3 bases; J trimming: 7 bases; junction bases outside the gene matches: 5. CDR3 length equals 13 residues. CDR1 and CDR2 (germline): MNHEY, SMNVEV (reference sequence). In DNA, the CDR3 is TGTGCCAGCAGTTTTCAGGGGGCGGGAGAGCAGTACTTC. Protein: CASSFQGAGEQYF.

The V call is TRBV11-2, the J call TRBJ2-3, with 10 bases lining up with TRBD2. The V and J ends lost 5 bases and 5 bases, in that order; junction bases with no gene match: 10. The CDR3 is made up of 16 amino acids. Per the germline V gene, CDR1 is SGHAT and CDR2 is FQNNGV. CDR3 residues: CASSPARLAGVDTQYF. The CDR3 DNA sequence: TGTGCCAGCAGCCCAGCGCGGCTAGCGGGAGTAGATACGCAGTATTTT.

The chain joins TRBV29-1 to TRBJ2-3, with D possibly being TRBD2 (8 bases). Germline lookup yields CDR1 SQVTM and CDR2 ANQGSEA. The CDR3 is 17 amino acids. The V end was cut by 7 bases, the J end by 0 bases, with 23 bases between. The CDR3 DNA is TGCAGCGCAGCCGGGACAGTTAGCGGGACGAGCACAGATACGCAGTATTTT. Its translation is CSAAGTVSGTSTDTQYF.

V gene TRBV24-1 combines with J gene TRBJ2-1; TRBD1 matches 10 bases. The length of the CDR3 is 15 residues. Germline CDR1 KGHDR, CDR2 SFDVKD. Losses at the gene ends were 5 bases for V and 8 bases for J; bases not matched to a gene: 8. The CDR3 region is CATSAPGQGSHEQFF. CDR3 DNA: TGTGCCACCAGTGCCCCGGGACAGGGGTCCCATGAGCAGTTCTTC.

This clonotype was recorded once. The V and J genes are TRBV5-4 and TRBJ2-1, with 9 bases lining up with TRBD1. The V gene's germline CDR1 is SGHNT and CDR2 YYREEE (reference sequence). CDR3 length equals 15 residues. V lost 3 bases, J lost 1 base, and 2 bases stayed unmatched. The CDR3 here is CASSWTGESYNEQFF. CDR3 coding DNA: TGTGCCAGCAGCTGGACAGGGGAATCCTACAATGAGCAGTTCTTC.

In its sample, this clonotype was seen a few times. CDR3 loop: CASSLPWPTGGRTNYGYTF. CDR3 DNA sequence: TGTGCCAGCAGCTTACCGTGGCCGACAGGGGGCCGGACTAACTATGGCTACACCTTC. The gene calls are TRBV7-9 and TRBJ1-2; 10 bases match TRBD1. The J segment lost 0 bases and the V segment lost 2 bases, leaving 12 bases of the junction unmatched. In germline, CDR1 is SEHNR, CDR2 FQNEAQ (reference sequence). The CDR3 is 19 amino acids.

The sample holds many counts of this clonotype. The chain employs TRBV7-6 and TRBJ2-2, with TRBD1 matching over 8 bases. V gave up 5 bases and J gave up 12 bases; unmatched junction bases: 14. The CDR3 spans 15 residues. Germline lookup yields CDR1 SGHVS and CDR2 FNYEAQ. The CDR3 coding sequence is TGTGCCAGCAGCACAAGACAGGGGTCTCCTGGGAAGCTGTTTTTT. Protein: CASSTRQGSPGKLFF.

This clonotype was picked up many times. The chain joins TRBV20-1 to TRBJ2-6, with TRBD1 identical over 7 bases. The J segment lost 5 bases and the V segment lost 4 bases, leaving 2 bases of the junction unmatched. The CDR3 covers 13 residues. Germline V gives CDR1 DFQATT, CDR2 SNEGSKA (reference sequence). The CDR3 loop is CSAKGARANVLTF. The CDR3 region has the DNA TGCAGTGCTAAGGGGGCCCGGGCCAACGTCCTGACTTTC.

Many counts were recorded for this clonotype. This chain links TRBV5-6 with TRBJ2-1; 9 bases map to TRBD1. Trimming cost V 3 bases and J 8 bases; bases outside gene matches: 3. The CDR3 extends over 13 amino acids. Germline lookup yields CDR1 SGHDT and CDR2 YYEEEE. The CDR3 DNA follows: TGTGCCAGCAGCTCGGGACAGGGCTATGAGCAGTTCTTC. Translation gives CASSSGQGYEQFF.

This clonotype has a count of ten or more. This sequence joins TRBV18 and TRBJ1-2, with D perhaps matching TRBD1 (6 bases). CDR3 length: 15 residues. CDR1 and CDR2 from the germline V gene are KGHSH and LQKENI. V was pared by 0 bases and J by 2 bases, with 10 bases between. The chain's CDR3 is CASSPPAGANYGYTF. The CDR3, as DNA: TGTGCCAGCTCACCACCAGCAGGGGCGAACTATGGCTACACCTTC. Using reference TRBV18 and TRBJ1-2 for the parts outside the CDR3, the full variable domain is NAGVMQNPRHLVRRRGQEARLRCSPMKGHSHVYWYRQLPEEGLKFMVYLQKENIIDESGMPKERFSAEFPKEGPSILRIQQVVRGDSAAYFCASSPPAGANYGYTFGSGTRLTVV.

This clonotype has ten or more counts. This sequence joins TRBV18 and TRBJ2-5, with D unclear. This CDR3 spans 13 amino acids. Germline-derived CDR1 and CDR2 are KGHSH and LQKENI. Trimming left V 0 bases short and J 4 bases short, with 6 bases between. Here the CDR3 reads CASSPPILETQYF. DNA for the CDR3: TGTGCCAGCTCACCACCAATCCTAGAGACCCAGTACTTC.

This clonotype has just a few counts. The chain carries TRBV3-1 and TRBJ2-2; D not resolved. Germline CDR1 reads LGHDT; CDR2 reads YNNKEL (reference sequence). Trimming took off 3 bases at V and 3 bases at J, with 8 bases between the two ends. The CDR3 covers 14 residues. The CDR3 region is CASSQGYYTGELFF. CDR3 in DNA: TGTGCCAGCAGCCAGGGCTACTACACCGGGGAGCTGTTTTTT.

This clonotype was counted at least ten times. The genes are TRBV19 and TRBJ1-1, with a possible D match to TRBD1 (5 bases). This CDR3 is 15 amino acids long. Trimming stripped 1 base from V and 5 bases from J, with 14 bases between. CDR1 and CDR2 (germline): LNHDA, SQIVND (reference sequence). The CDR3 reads CASSIGGQGGTEAFF. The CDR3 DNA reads TGTGCCAGTAGTATAGGAGGCCAGGGTGGGACTGAAGCTTTCTTT.

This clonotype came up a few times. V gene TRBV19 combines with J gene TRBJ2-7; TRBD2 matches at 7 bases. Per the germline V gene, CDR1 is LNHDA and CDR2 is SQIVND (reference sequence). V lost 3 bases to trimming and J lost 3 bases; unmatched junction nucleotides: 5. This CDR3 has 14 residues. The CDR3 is CASSMSGASYEQYF. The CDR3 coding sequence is TGTGCCAGTAGTATGAGCGGGGCCAGCTACGAGCAGTACTTC.

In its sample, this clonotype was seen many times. The CDR3 DNA reads as TGTGCCAGCAAGGAGCCTAGCACAGATACGCAGTATTTT. It encodes CASKEPSTDTQYF. This chain links TRBV6-5 with TRBJ2-3, with D hard to call. The V gene's germline CDR1 is MNHEY and CDR2 SVGAGI. Trimming pared 7 bases from V and 0 bases from J, leaving 8 bases between. This CDR3 contains 13 residues.

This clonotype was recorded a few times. The CDR3 loop reads CASSLMAGGAYNEQFF. Written as DNA, the CDR3 is TGTGCCAGCAGTTTAATGGCGGGGGGAGCCTACAATGAGCAGTTCTTC. The J gene is TRBJ2-1, the V gene TRBV27, with TRBD2 matching over 8 bases. Trimming cost V 2 bases and J 2 bases; bases outside gene matches: 5. The CDR3 length is 16 residues. Germline CDR1 MNHEY, CDR2 SMNVEV (reference sequence).

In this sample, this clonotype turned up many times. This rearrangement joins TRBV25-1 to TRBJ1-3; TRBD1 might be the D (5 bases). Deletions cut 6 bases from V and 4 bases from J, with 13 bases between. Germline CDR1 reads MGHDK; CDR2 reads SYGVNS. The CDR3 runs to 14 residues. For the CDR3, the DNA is TGTGCCAGCAGCCGTACAGGTTTCGGAAACACCATATATTTT. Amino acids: CASSRTGFGNTIYF.

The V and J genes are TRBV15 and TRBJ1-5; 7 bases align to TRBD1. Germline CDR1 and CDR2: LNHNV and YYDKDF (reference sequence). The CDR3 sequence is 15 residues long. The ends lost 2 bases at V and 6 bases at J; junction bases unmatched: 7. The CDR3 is CATSRTTGTGQPQHF. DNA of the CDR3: TGTGCCACCAGCAGAACGACAGGGACCGGTCAGCCCCAGCATTTT.

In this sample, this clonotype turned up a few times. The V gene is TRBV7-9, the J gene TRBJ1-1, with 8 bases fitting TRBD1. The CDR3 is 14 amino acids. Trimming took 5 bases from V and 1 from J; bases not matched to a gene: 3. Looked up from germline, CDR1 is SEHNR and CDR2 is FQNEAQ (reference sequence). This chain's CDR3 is CASSTDRGNTEAFF. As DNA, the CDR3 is TGTGCCAGCAGCACCGACAGGGGGAACACTGAAGCTTTCTTT. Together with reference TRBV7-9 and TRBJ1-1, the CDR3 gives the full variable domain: DTGVSQNPRHKITKRGQNVTFRCDPISEHNRLYWYRQTLGQGPEFLTYFQNEAQLEKSRLLSDRFSAERPKGSFSTLEIQRTEQGDSAMYLCASSTDRGNTEAFFGQGTRLTVV.

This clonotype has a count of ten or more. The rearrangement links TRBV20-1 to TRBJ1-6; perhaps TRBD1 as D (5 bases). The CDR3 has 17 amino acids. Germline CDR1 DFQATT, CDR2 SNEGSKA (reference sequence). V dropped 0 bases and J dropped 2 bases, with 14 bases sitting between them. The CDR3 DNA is TGCAGTGCTAGAGATTTCAGGGCTTCTACCTATAATTCACCCCTCCACTTT. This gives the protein CSARDFRASTYNSPLHF.

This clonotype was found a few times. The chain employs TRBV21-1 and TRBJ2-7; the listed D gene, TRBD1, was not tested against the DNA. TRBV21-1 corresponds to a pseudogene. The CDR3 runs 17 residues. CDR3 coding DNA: TGTGCCAGCAGCAAAGCGCTTTCGGACATTACCTCCTACGAGCAGTACTTC. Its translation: CASSKALSDITSYEQYF.

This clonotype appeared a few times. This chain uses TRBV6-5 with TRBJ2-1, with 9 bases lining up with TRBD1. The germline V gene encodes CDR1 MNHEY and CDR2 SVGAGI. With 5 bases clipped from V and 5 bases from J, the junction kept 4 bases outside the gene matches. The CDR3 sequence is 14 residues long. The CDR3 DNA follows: TGTGCCAGCAGTAGGGGGACAGGGAACAATGAGCAGTTCTTC. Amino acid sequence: CASSRGTGNNEQFF.

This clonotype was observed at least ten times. The CDR3 DNA is TGTGCCAGCAGTTTAGTGGTGACAGGAGCCTACGAGCAGTACTTC. It yields the protein CASSLVVTGAYEQYF. This rearrangement joins TRBV27 to TRBJ2-7; D is possibly TRBD1 (6 bases). The CDR3 contains 15 residues. Trimming took off 2 bases at V and 2 bases at J, with 13 bases between the two ends. Per the germline V gene, CDR1 is MNHEY and CDR2 is SMNVEV (reference sequence).

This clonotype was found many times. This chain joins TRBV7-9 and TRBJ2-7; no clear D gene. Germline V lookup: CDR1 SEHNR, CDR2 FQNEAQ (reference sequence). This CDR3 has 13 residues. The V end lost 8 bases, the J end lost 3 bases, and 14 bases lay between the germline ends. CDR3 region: CASATLGNYEQYF. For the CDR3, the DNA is TGTGCCAGCGCCACACTGGGGAACTACGAGCAGTACTTC.

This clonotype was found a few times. The CDR3 sequence is CASSQGGETGELFF. For the CDR3, the DNA is TGTGCCAGCAGTCAGGGGGGGGAGACCGGGGAGCTGTTTTTT. V usage is TRBV12-3 or TRBV12-4 and J usage is TRBJ2-2, with D perhaps being TRBD1 or TRBD2 (7 bases each). The CDR3 extends over 14 amino acids. V dropped 5 bases and J dropped 5 bases, with 12 bases sitting between them.

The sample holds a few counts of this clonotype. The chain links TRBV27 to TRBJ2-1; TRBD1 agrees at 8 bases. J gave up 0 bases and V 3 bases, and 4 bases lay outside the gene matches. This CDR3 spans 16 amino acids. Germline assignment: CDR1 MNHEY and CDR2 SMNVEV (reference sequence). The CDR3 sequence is CASSFRTGSSYNEQFF. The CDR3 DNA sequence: TGTGCCAGCAGTTTTCGGACAGGGAGCTCCTACAATGAGCAGTTCTTC.

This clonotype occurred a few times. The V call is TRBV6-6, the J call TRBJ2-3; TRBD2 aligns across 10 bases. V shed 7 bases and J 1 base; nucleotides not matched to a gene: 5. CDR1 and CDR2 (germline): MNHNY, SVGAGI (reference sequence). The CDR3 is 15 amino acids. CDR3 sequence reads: CASKTSGDGTDTQYF. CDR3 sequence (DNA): TGTGCCAGCAAAACTAGCGGGGATGGCACAGATACGCAGTATTTT.